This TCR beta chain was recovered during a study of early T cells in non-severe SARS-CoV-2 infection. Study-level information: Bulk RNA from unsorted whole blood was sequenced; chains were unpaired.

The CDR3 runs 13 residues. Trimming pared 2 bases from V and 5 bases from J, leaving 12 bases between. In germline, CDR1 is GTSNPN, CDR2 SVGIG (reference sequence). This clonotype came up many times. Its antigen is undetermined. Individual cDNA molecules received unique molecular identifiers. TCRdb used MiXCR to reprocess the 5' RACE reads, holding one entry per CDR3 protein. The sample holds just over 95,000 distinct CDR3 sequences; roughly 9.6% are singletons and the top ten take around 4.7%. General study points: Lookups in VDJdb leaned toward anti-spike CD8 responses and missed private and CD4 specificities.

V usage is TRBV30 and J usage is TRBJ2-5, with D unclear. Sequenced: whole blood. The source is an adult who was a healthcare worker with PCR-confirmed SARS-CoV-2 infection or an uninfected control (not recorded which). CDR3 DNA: TGTGCCTGGAGTCCCGCCAGCCGGGAGACCCAGTACTTC. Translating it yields CAWSPASRETQYF.